This is a list of T cell receptor beta chains from one sample in a study of blood T cell repertoires in COVID-19. Profiled with immunoSEQ multiplex PCR; TCRdb holds only in-frame clones, not every one. The sample has 300,000 to 350,000 clones; around 88% are singletons. Material for sequencing was peripheral blood. These receptors were obtained from a woman in her twenties or thirties with COVID-19, enrolled during active disease. Both conserved end residues are part of each CDR3. D genes are given only for firm matches. Part of the rows lack a size; the others show once, few, many or a class for expanded clones.

TRBJ1-5 | TRBV5-1 | - | - | CASSASAGPYSNQPQHF | TGCGCCAGCAGCGCGAGTGCAGGGCCCTATAGCAATCAGCCCCAGCATTTT
TRBJ2-1 | TRBV5-4 | - | - | CASSFSGGGHNEQFF | TGTGCCAGCAGCTTCTCGGGGGGCGGACACAATGAGCAGTTCTTC
TRBJ1-5 | TRBV2 | - | TRBD1 | CASSDRGPTKPQHF | TGTGCCAGCAGTGACAGGGGGCCTACGAAGCCCCAGCATTTT
TRBJ1-1 | TRBV6-5 | - | - | CASRDPSGDTEAFF | TGTGCCAGCAGGGACCCCTCCGGGGACACTGAAGCTTTCTTT
TRBJ1-5 | TRBV19 | - | - | CASGPGHF | TGTGCCAGTGGCCCAGGGCATTTT
TRBJ1-1 | TRBV18 | - | TRBD1 | CASSLGQGMNTEAFF | TGTGCCAGCTCACTGGGACAGGGAATGAACACTGAAGCTTTCTTT
TRBJ2-2 | TRBV12-3/TRBV12-4 | - | - | CASRGKNTGELFF | TGTGCCAGCAGGGGCAAGAACACCGGGGAGCTGTTTTTT
TRBJ2-2 | TRBV5-5 | - | - | CASSQGNRRTSTGELFF | TGTGCCAGCAGCCAGGGAAATAGGCGCACATCCACCGGGGAGCTGTTTTTT
TRBJ2-3 | TRBV19 | few | - | CASSVLRTDTQYF | TGTGCCAGTAGTGTACTCCGCACAGATACGCAGTATTTT
TRBJ1-1 | TRBV18 | many | - | CASSPLAGSKNTEAFF | TGTGCCAGCTCACCACTTGCCGGGAGTAAGAACACTGAAGCTTTCTTT
TRBJ1-4 | TRBV28 | once | TRBD1 | CASSSNPRDRTKKLFF | TGTGCCAGCAGTTCGAACCCCCGGGACAGGACCAAAAAACTGTTTTTT
TRBJ1-4 | TRBV4-1 | - | TRBD1 | CASSRVPGQGATNEKLFF | TGCGCCAGCAGCCGCGTCCCGGGACAGGGTGCAACTAATGAAAAACTGTTTTTT
TRBJ2-7 | TRBV7-2 | - | TRBD1 | CASRQQGNSYEQYF | TGTGCCAGCAGGCAACAGGGGAACTCCTACGAGCAGTACTTC
TRBJ1-1 | TRBV7-8 | - | TRBD1 | CASSFGRQGAEAFF | TGTGCCAGCAGCTTTGGACGGCAGGGGGCTGAAGCTTTCTTT
TRBJ2-2 | TRBV6-2/TRBV6-3 | - | - | CASSQDSPTGELFF | TGTGCCAGCAGTCAAGACAGTCCCACCGGGGAGCTGTTTTTT
TRBJ2-2 | TRBV6-5 | - | TRBD2 | CASTAEAGYTGELFF | TGTGCCAGCACGGCAGAAGCGGGATACACCGGGGAGCTGTTTTTT
TRBJ1-4 | TRBV28 | - | - | CASSLWDRTNEKLFF | TGTGCCAGCAGTTTATGGGACAGAACTAATGAAAAACTGTTTTTT
TRBJ1-6 | TRBV5-6 | once | TRBD1 | CASSSSGGWSYNSPLHF | TGTGCCAGCAGCTCCTCAGGGGGATGGTCCTATAATTCACCCCTCCACTTT